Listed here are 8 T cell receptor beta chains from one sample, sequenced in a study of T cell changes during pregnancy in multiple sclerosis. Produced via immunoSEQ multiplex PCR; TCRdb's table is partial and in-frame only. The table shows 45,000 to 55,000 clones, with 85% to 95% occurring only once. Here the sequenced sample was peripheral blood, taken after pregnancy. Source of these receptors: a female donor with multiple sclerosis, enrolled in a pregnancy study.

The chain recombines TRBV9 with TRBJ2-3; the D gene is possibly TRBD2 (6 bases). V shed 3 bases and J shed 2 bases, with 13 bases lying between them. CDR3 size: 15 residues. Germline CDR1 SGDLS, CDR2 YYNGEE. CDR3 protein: CASSALWGDTDTQYF. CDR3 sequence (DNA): TGTGCCAGCAGCGCCCTATGGGGGGACACAGATACGCAGTATTTT.

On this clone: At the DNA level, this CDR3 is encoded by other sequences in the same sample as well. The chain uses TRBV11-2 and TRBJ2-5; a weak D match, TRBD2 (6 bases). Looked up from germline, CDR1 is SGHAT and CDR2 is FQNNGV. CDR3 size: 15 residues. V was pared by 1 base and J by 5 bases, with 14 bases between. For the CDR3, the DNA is TGTGCCAGCAGCTTAGTTGGGGGTGGGGGGGAGACCCAGTACTTC. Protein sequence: CASSLVGGGGETQYF.

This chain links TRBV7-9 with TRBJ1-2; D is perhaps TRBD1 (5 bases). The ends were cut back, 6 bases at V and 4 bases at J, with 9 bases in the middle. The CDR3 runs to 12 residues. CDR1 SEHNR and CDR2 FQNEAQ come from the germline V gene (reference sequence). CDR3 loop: CASSGTSYGYTF. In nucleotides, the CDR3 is TGTGCCAGCAGTGGGACTTCCTATGGCTACACCTTC.

This chain's CDR3 is CSVAGTEERYQETQYF. The CDR3 DNA reads TGCAGCGTCGCCGGGACAGAGGAGAGGTACCAAGAGACCCAGTACTTC. The V call is TRBV29-1, the J call TRBJ2-5; 7 nucleotides align to TRBD1. The CDR3 has 16 amino acids. From germline, CDR1 is SQVTM and CDR2 ANQGSEA. J gave up 0 bases and V 6 bases, and 13 bases lay outside the gene matches.

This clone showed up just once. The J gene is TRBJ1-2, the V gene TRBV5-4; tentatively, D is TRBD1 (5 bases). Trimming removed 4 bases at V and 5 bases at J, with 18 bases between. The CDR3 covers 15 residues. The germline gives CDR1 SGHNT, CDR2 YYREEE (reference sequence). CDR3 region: CASSQTPRQSYGYTF. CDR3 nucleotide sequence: TGTGCCAGCAGCCAAACGCCGAGACAGAGTTATGGCTACACCTTC.

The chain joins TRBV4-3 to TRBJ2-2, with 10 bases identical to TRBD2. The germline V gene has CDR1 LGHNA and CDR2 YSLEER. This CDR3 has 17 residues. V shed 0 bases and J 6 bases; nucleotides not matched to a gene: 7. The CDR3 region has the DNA TGCGCCAGCAGCCAAGATGTAGCGGGGGGCTTCCCCGGGGAGCTGTTTTTT. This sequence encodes CASSQDVAGGFPGELFF.

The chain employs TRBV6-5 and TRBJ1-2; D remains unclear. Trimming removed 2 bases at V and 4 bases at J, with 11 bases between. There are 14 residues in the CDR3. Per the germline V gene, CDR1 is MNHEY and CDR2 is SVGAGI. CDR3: CASSYRVDRYGYTF. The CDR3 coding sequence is TGTGCCAGCAGTTACCGGGTTGACCGCTATGGCTACACCTTC.

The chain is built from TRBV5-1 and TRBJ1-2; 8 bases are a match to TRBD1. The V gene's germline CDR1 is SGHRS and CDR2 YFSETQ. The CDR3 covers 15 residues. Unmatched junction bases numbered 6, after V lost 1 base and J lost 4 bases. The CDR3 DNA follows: TGCGCCAGCAGCTTGAACGACAGGGGTACCTATGGCTACACCTTC. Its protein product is CASSLNDRGTYGYTF.